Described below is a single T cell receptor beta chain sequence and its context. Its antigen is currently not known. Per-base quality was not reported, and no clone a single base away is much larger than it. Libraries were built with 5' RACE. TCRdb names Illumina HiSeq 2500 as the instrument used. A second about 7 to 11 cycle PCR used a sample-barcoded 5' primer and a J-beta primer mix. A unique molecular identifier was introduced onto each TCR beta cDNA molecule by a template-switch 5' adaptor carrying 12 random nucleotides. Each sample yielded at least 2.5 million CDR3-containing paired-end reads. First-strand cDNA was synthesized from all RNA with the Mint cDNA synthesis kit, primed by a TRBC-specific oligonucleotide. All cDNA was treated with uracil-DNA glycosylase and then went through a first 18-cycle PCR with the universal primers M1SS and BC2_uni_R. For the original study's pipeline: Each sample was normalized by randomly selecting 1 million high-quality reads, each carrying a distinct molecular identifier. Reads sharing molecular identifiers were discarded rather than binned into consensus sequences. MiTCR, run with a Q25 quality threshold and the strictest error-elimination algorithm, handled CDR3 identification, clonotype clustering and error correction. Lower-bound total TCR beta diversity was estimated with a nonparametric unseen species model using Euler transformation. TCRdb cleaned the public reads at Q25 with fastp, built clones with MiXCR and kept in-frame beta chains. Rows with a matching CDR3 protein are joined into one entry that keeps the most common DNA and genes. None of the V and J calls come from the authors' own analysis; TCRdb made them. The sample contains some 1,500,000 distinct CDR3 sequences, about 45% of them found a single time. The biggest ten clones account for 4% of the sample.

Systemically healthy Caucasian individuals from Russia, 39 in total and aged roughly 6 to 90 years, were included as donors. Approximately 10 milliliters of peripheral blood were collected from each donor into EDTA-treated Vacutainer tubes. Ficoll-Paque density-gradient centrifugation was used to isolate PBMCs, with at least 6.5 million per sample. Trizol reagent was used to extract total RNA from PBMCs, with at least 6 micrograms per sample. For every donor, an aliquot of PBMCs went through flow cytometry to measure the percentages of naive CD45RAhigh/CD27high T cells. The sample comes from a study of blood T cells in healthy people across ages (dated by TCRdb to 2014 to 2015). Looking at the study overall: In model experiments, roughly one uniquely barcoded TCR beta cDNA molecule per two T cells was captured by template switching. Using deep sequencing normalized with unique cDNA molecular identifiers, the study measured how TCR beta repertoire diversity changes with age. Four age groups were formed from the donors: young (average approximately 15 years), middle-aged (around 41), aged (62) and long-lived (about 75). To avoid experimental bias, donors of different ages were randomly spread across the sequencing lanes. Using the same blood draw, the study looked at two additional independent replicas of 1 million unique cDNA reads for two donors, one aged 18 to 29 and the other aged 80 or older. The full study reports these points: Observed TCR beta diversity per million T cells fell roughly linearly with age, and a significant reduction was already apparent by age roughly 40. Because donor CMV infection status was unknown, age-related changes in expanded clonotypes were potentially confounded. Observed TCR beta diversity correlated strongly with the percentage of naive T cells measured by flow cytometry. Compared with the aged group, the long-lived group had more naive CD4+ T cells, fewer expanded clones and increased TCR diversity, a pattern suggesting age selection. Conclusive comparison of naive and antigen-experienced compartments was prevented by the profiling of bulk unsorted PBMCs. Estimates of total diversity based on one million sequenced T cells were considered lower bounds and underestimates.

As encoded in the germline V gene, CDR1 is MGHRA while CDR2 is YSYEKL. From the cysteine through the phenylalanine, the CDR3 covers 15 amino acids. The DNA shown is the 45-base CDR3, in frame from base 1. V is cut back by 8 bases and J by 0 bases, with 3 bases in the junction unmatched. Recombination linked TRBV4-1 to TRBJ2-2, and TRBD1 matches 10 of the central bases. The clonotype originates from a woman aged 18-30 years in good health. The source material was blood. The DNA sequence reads TGCGCCAGCGACAGGGGGCAAGCGAACACCGGGGAGCTGTTTTTT. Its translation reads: CASDRGQANTGELFF.